A selection of T cell receptor beta chains follows, all from one sample in a study of cytomegalovirus exposure and HLA in healthy donors. Profiling relied on immunoSEQ multiplex PCR, and the TCRdb table lists in-frame clones only, not all of them. In the table there are some 100,000 clones, around 74% of which are singletons. Sequenced sample: PBMCs. All receptors derive from a woman aged 40-49 years in good health and CMV-seronegative. The CDR3 runs from the conserved cysteine through the conserved F or W. The D gene is left open where the match is weak. Not every row has a clone size; where given, it reads once, few, many or a size class.

>TRBV7-9|TRBJ2-7|-|TRBD1
TGTGCCAGCAGCCGGACAGGGGGGTCCTACGAGCAGTACTTC
CASSRTGGSYEQYF
>TRBV5-5|TRBJ2-7|-|TRBD2
TGTGCCAGCAGCCGTATGACGGTTCGCGGGGGGGCCGACGAGCAGTACTTC
CASSRMTVRGGADEQYF
>TRBV7-3|TRBJ2-3|-|-
TGTGCCAGCAGCTTACTAGCGACTAGCACAGATACGCAGTATTTT
CASSLLATSTDTQYF
>TRBV7-9|TRBJ2-1|-|TRBD2
TGTGCCAGCAGCACGGGACTAGCTACCTACAATGAGCAGTTCTTC
CASSTGLATYNEQFF
>TRBV9|TRBJ1-4|-|TRBD1
TGTGCCAGCAGCACAGGGGGGAATGAAAAACTGTTTTTT
CASSTGGNEKLFF
>TRBV15|TRBJ2-1|-|TRBD2
TGTGCCACCAGCAGAGACTTATTCATAAGAGGACTAGCGGGAATGGATGAGCAGTTCTTC
CATSRDLFIRGLAGMDEQFF
>TRBV6-1|TRBJ1-1|-|TRBD1
TGTGCCAGCAGTGGGACAGGGGGTTTTGAAGCTTTCTTT
CASSGTGGFEAFF
>TRBV30|TRBJ1-5|-|-
TGTGCCTGGAGTGCGACGGGTTTCAAGCAGCCCCAGCATTTT
CAWSATGFKQPQHF
>TRBV19|TRBJ2-1|once|TRBD1
TGTGCCAGTAGAAGGCAGGGGGCAAATGAGCAGTTCTTC
CASRRQGANEQFF
>TRBV28|TRBJ1-4|once|TRBD1
TGTGCCAGCAGTCTATCAACAGGGGTAGTGGAAAAACTGTTTTTT
CASSLSTGVVEKLFF
>TRBV27|TRBJ1-2|-|-
TGTGCCAGCAGTTTTTCGGGGGGCAATGGCTACACCTTC
CASSFSGGNGYTF
>TRBV12-5|TRBJ2-1|-|TRBD2
TGTGCTAGTGGTTTGCCGACTAGCGGGCATTACAATGAGCAGTTCTTC
CASGLPTSGHYNEQFF
>TRBV7-9|TRBJ2-7|once|-
TGTGCCAGCAGCCCAAAATACAGGGACGAGCAGTACTTC
CASSPKYRDEQYF
>TRBV30|TRBJ2-5|few|TRBD1
TGTGCCTGGAGAGGGGGCGGGGAGACCCAGTACTTC
CAWRGGGETQYF
>TRBV5-1|TRBJ1-2|-|TRBD1
TGCGCCAGCAGCCGGGGACAGGGGGAATCCTATGGCTACACCTTC
CASSRGQGESYGYTF
>TRBV28|TRBJ2-7|-|-
TGTGCCAGCAGTTTCCATCCCATCTCCGGGGAGCAGTACTTC
CASSFHPISGEQYF
>TRBV27|TRBJ1-1|few|-
TGTGCCAGCAAACAGACAGAGCTGAACACTGAAGCTTTCTTT
CASKQTELNTEAFF
>TRBV28|TRBJ1-1|-|-
TGTGCCAGCACAGTCTGGGCGAACACTGAAGCTTTCTTT
CASTVWANTEAFF
>TRBV4-2|TRBJ2-3|few|TRBD2
TGTGCCAGCAGCCAAGGACTAGCGGGGGGAGCAGATACGCAGTATTTT
CASSQGLAGGADTQYF
>TRBV5-1|TRBJ2-5|once|-
TGCGCCAGCAGCTTGGAGACAGGTCTTCTGGAGACCCAGTACTTC
CASSLETGLLETQYF